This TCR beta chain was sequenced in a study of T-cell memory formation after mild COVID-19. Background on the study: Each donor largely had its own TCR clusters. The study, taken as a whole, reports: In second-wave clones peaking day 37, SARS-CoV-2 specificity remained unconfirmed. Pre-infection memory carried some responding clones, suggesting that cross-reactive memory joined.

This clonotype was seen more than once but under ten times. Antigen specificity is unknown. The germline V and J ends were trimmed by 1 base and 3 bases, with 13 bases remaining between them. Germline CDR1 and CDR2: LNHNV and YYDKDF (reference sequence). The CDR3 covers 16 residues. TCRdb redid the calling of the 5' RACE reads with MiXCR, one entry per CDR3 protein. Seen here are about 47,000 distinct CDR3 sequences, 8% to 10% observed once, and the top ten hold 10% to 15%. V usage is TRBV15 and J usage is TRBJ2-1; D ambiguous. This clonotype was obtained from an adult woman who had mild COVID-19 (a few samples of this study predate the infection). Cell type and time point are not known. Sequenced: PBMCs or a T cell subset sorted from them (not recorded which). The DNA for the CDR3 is TGTGCCACCAGCAGAGCGGCAGGCGTGGGCTACAATGAGCAGTTCTTC. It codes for CATSRAAGVGYNEQFF.